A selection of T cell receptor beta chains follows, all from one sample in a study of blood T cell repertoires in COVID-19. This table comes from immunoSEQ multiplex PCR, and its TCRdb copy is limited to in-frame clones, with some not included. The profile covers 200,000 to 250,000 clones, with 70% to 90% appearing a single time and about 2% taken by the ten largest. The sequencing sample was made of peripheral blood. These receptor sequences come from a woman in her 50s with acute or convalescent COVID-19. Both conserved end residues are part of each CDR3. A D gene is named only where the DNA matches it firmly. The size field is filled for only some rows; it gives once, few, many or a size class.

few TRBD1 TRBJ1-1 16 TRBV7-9 CASSLAETGANTEAFF TGTGCCAGCAGCTTAGCGGAGACAGGGGCGAACACTGAAGCTTTCTTT
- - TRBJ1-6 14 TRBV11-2 CASSLGGAYSPLHF TGTGCCAGCAGCTTGGGGGGGGCTTATTCACCCCTCCACTTT
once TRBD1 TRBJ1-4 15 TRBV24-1 CATSDRDSPRKKLFF TGTGCCACCAGTGACCGGGACAGCCCGCGTAAAAAACTGTTTTTT
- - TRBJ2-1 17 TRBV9 CASSVPRNGSSYNEQFF TGTGCCAGCAGCGTCCCACGTAACGGGAGCTCCTACAATGAGCAGTTCTTC
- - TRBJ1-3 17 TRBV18 CASSPNLRGTAGNTIYF TGTGCCAGCTCACCAAACTTAAGGGGGACGGCTGGAAACACCATATATTTT
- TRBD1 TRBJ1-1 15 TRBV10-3 CAISPRTGWNTEAFF TGTGCCATCAGTCCCCGGACAGGGTGGAACACTGAAGCTTTCTTT
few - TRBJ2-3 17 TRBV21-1 CASSKAGARWLVNTQYF TGTGCCAGCAGCAAAGCAGGGGCTCGCTGGCTCGTAAATACGCAGTATTTT
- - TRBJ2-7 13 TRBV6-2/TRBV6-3 CASSYFRAGEQYF TGTGCCAGCAGTTACTTCAGGGCTGGAGAGCAGTACTTC
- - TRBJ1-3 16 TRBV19 CASSIGRAPTGNTIYF TGTGCCAGTAGTATCGGGAGGGCTCCCACTGGAAACACCATATATTTT
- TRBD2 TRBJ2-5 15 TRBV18 CASSPGTSWEETQYF TGTGCCAGCTCACCTGGGACTAGTTGGGAAGAGACCCAGTACTTC
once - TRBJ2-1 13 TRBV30 CASRERADNEQFF TGTGCCTCTCGGGAGCGGGCTGACAATGAGCAGTTCTTC
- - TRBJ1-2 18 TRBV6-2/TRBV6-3 CASSYSVPRPDRPYGYTF TGTGCCAGCAGTTACTCGGTGCCTCGGCCGGACAGACCCTATGGCTACACCTTC
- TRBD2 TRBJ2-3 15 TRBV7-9 CASSLGTSGLDTQYF TGTGCCAGCAGCTTAGGAACTAGCGGGCTGGATACGCAGTATTTT
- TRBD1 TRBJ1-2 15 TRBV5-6 CASSFGTGVDYGYTF TGTGCCAGCAGCTTTGGGACAGGGGTAGACTATGGCTACACCTTC
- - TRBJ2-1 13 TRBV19 CASTNRRYNEQFF TGTGCCAGTACCAATAGGAGGTACAATGAGCAGTTCTTC
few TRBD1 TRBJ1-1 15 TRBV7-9 CASSSRTGSITEAFF TGTGCCAGCAGCTCCCGGACAGGTTCAATCACTGAAGCTTTCTTT
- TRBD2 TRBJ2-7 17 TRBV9 CASSVLLGGGISYEQYF TGTGCCAGCAGCGTATTGTTGGGGGGAGGGATTTCCTACGAGCAGTACTTC
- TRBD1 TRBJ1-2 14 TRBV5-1 CASSLDRGQKGYTF TGCGCCAGCAGCTTGGACAGGGGGCAGAAGGGCTACACCTTC
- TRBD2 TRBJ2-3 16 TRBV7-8 CASSFSASGGANTQYF TGTGCCAGCAGCTTTTCGGCTAGCGGGGGGGCAAATACGCAGTATTTT
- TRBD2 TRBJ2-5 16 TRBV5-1 CASSLGIAGAQETQYF TGCGCCAGCAGCTTAGGAATAGCGGGGGCACAAGAGACCCAGTACTTC
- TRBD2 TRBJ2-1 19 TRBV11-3 CASSLTPGLAGGRNNEQFF TGTGCCAGCAGCTTAACCCCGGGACTAGCGGGAGGGAGAAACAATGAGCAGTTCTTC
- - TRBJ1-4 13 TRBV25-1 CASSRVGEGKLFF TGTGCCAGCAGTCGAGTGGGAGAGGGAAAACTGTTTTTT
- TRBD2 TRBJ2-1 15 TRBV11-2 CASSSRTSGHNEQFF TGTGCCAGCAGCTCCCGGACTAGCGGCCACAATGAGCAGTTCTTC
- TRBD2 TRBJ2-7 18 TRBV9 CASSGGTSGRKRSYEQYF TGTGCCAGCAGCGGCGGGACTAGCGGGAGAAAACGCTCCTACGAGCAGTACTTC
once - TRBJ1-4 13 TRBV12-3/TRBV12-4 CASSGGVDEKLFF TGTGCCAGCAGTGGGGGGGTTGATGAAAAACTGTTTTTT
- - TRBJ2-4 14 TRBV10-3 CAISGVGGGNIQYF TGTGCCATCAGTGGAGTGGGGGGAGGTAACATTCAGTACTTC
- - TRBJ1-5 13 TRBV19 CASSATVNQPQHF TGTGCCAGTAGTGCCACAGTCAATCAGCCCCAGCATTTT
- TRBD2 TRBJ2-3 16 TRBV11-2 CASSFRGRAITDTQYF TGTGCCAGCAGCTTTCGGGGGAGGGCTATCACAGATACGCAGTATTTT
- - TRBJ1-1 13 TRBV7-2 CASSLGSRTEAFF TGTGCCAGCAGCTTAGGGTCCAGGACTGAAGCTTTCTTT
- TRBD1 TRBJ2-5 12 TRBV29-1 CSVSGTGKTQYF TGCAGCGTCTCCGGGACAGGCAAGACCCAGTACTTC
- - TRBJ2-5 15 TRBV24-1 CATSDRGRQIETQYF TGTGCCACCAGTGACCGGGGGAGGCAGATTGAGACCCAGTACTTC
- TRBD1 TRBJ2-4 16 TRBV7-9 CASSLGGTGGVDIQYF TGTGCCAGCAGCTTAGGAGGGACAGGGGGCGTGGACATTCAGTACTTC